This TCR beta chain appears in the sequencing data of a study of early T cells in non-severe SARS-CoV-2 infection. This clonotype was found many times. Antigen unknown. CDR3 length: 13 amino acids. The V gene's germline CDR1 is MNHNS and CDR2 SASEGT. V lost 4 bases and J 5 bases, leaving 9 bases between the germline ends. TCRdb re-called the 5' RACE reads with MiXCR, one entry per CDR3 protein. The data show 64,000 or so distinct CDR3 sequences, roughly 13% seen once. Study-wide results and caveats: The matching step, a VDJdb search, favored anti-spike CD8 responses and missed private and CD4 specificities.

This TCR was sampled from an adult who was a healthcare worker with PCR-confirmed SARS-CoV-2 infection or an uninfected control (not recorded which). Input material: whole blood. V gene TRBV6-1 combines with J gene TRBJ2-1; possibly TRBD2 for D (5 bases). The CDR3 DNA follows: TGTGCCAGCAGTGCCTCTAGCCACAATGAGCAGTTCTTC. It specifies CASSASSHNEQFF.